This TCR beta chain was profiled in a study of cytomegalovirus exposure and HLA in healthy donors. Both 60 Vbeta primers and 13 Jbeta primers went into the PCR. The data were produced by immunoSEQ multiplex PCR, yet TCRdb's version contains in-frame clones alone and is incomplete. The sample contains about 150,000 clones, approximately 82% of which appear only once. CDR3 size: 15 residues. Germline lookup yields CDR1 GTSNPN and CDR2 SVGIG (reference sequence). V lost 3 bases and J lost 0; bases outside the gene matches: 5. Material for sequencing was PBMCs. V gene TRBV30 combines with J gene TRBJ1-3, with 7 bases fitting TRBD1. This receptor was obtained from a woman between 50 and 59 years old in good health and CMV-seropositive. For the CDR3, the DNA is TGTGCCTGGAGCAACGGACAGGACTCTGGAAACACCATATATTTT. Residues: CAWSNGQDSGNTIYF.